This T cell receptor (beta chain) stems from a study of cytomegalovirus exposure and HLA in healthy donors. In its sample, this clone was seen once. Its antigen is as yet unknown. Germline V gives CDR1 SGHNT, CDR2 YYREEE (reference sequence). The ends lost 0 bases at V and 5 bases at J; junction bases unmatched: 6. The CDR3 extends over 15 amino acids. At the time of sampling, donors were nominally healthy, though unrecorded immune exposures were likely. The study's findings and limits: Earlier results showed most TCR beta V segments being productive about 87% or about 30% of the time. Versus the approximately 720-donor mean, an Asian-associated ancestry cluster reportedly showed fewer N-insertions in a later analysis.

PCR was performed using 60 Vbeta and 13 Jbeta primers. Some clones are missing from TCRdb's copy, which holds only in-frame ones; the method was immunoSEQ multiplex PCR. The sample includes 100,000 to 120,000 clones, just over 75% of them seen just once. The genes are TRBV5-4 and TRBJ2-7, with 9 positions matching TRBD2. Sample: PBMCs. This receptor was taken from a man aged 40-50 years in good health and CMV-seropositive. Here the CDR3 DNA reads TGTGCCAGCAGCTTGGCGGCTAGCGGGAAGGACGAGCAGTACTTC. Protein sequence: CASSLAASGKDEQYF. Together with reference TRBV5-4 and TRBJ2-7, the CDR3 gives the full variable domain: ETGVTQSPTHLIKTRGQQVTLRCSSQSGHNTVSWYQQALGQGPQFIFQYYREEENGRGNFPPRFSGLQFPNYSSELNVNALELDDSALYLCASSLAASGKDEQYFGPGTRLTVT.